These 27 T cell receptor beta chains came from one sample sequenced in a study of blood T cell repertoires in COVID-19. The method was immunoSEQ multiplex PCR; TCRdb's version includes in-frame clones alone and lacks a portion of them. The sample shows over 90,000 clones, roughly 87% of them seen only once. Sequenced input: peripheral blood. The receptors shown here come from a human donor in a cohort sampled during active COVID-19.

V and J are TRBV29-1 and TRBJ2-2, with 9 positions matching TRBD2. The CDR3 length is 16 residues. Germline V lookup: CDR1 SQVTM, CDR2 ANQGSEA. V shed 1 base and J 4 bases; nucleotides not matched to a gene: 7. As DNA, the CDR3 is TGCAGCGTTGAAGGACTAGCGGAGGGCGGCACCGGGGAGCTGTTTTTT. The encoded protein is CSVEGLAEGGTGELFF.

The chain couples TRBV29-1 to TRBJ2-7, with 10 bases aligning to TRBD1. The V gene's germline CDR1 is SQVTM and CDR2 ANQGSEA. After removal of 5 bases from V and 7 bases from J, the junction contained 14 bases not matched to a gene. This CDR3 is 15 amino acids long. This CDR3 is CSVRKGGTGEYEQYF. The CDR3 DNA follows: TGCAGCGTTAGGAAGGGGGGGACAGGGGAATATGAGCAGTACTTC.

This chain links TRBV4-1 with TRBJ2-2, with TRBD2 identical over 15 bases. CDR1 is MGHRA, CDR2 YSYEKL, per germline. The V and J ends lost 4 bases and 3 bases, in that order; junction bases with no gene match: 12. There are 20 residues in the CDR3. Here the CDR3 reads CASSPPFPGLAGGDTGELFF. The CDR3 DNA reads as TGCGCCAGCAGCCCCCCCTTCCCGGGACTAGCGGGAGGAGACACCGGGGAGCTGTTTTTT.

The chain combines TRBV7-2 with TRBJ2-3, with D perhaps TRBD2 (6 bases). V was trimmed by 1 base and J by 6 bases, leaving 14 bases between them. CDR3 length: 15 residues. Germline V CDR1 and CDR2: SGHTA, FQGNSA. CDR3 sequence: CASSLGLRRGDTQYF. CDR3 nucleotide sequence: TGTGCCAGCAGCTTAGGTTTGCGTCGGGGGGATACGCAGTATTTT.

This chain links TRBV28 with TRBJ2-1, with 13 bases identical to TRBD2. This CDR3 comprises 16 residues. V trimming: 5 bases; J trimming: 8 bases; junction bases outside the gene matches: 9. Germline CDR1 and CDR2: MDHEN and SYDVKM. DNA of the CDR3: TGTGCCAGCAGTCCCAGGACTAGCGGGAGATTAGATGAGCAGTTCTTC. Encoded protein: CASSPRTSGRLDEQFF. The full variable domain, its missing parts supplied by reference TRBV28 and TRBJ2-1, is DVKVTQSSRYLVKRTGEKVFLECVQDMDHENMFWYRQDPGLGLRLIYFSYDVKMKEKGDIPEGYSVSREKKERFSLILESASTNQTSMYLCASSPRTSGRLDEQFFGPGTRLTVL.

At least ten counts were recorded for this clone. The V and J genes are TRBV3-1 (or the pseudogene TRBV3-2) and TRBJ2-3; D not resolved. The V end lost 1 base, the J end lost 1 base, and 12 bases lay between the germline ends. Germline assignment: CDR1 LGHDT and CDR2 YNNKEL (reference sequence). The CDR3 is 16 amino acids. In DNA, the CDR3 is TGTGCCAGCAGCCAAGCACTCGGTATGGGCACAGATACGCAGTATTTT. Amino acid sequence: CASSQALGMGTDTQYF.

This sequence joins TRBV5-1 and TRBJ2-1; D might be TRBD1 (6 bases). The V gene lost 0 bases and the J gene lost 9 bases, with 13 bases spanning the gap. CDR3 size: 14 residues. Germline CDR1 and CDR2: SGHRS and YFSETQ. This CDR3 is CASSLEGETSEQFF. The CDR3, as DNA: TGCGCCAGCAGCTTGGAGGGGGAAACGAGTGAGCAGTTCTTC.

There are a few counts of this clone. This chain joins TRBV11-2 and TRBJ1-2; 7 nucleotides line up with TRBD1. The CDR3 covers 14 residues. Trimming removed 5 bases from V and 8 bases from J; junction bases left unmatched: 11. Germline V gene data show CDR1 as SGHAT and CDR2 as FQNNGV. The CDR3 sequence is CASSEGVGGDGYTF. The CDR3 region has the DNA TGTGCCAGCAGCGAAGGGGTAGGGGGCGACGGCTACACCTTC.

The sample holds a few counts of this clone. The chain joins TRBV6-6 to TRBJ2-5; D may be TRBD2 (5 bases). In germline, CDR1 is MNHNY, CDR2 SVGAGI (reference sequence). The ends were cut back, 6 bases at V and 6 bases at J, with 17 bases in the middle. This CDR3 spans 14 amino acids. The CDR3 region has the DNA TGTGCCAGCAGCCGGGGTAGCAGTGTACAGACCCAGTACTTC. This translates into CASSRGSSVQTQYF.

The gene calls are TRBV3-1 (or the pseudogene TRBV3-2) and TRBJ1-1; D might be TRBD1 (5 bases). Germline CDR1 reads LGHDT; CDR2 reads YNNKEL (reference sequence). V lost 2 bases to trimming and J lost 1 base, with 8 bases between them. This CDR3 comprises 14 residues. CDR3 protein: CASSQLGANTEAFF. The CDR3, as DNA: TGTGCCAGCAGCCAATTAGGGGCGAACACTGAAGCTTTCTTT.

This clone has a single count. V gene TRBV5-1 combines with J gene TRBJ2-7, with 8 bases that match TRBD1. Per the germline V gene, CDR1 is SGHRS and CDR2 is YFSETQ. The CDR3 spans 14 residues. The V segment lost 4 bases and the J segment 4 bases; nucleotides outside the gene matches: 7. CDR3 sequence: CASSRGQGRYEQYF. CDR3 DNA sequence: TGCGCCAGCAGCAGAGGACAGGGTCGGTACGAGCAGTACTTC. The full variable domain, completed using reference TRBV5-1 and TRBJ2-7, is KAGVTQTPRYLIKTRGQQVTLSCSPISGHRSVSWYQQTPGQGLQFLFEYFSETQRNKGNFPGRFSGRQFSNSRSEMNVSTLELGDSALYLCASSRGQGRYEQYFGPGTRLTVT.

V is TRBV7-9 and J is TRBJ2-6; TRBD1 agrees at 12 bases. The CDR3 spans 17 residues. With 5 bases clipped from V and 4 bases from J, the junction kept 6 bases outside the gene matches. Germline V lookup: CDR1 SEHNR, CDR2 FQNEAQ (reference sequence). In DNA, the CDR3 is TGTGCCAGCAGCATCTGGGACAGGGGGCAGGGGGCCAACGTCCTGACTTTC. Translating gives CASSIWDRGQGANVLTF.

About this clone itself: The same CDR3 arises from other DNA sequences in this sample as well. J is TRBJ2-7 and V is TRBV9; 10 positions match TRBD1. Germline-derived CDR1 and CDR2 are SGDLS and YYNGEE. The CDR3 has 15 amino acids. Trimming at V came to 0 bases and at J to 5 bases, leaving 5 bases not matched to a gene. DNA for the CDR3: TGTGCCAGCAGCGTAGACGGGGACAGGGGCGACGAGCAGTACTTC. Its translation: CASSVDGDRGDEQYF.

This chain uses TRBV27 with TRBJ2-5, with a possible D match to TRBD2 (6 bases). This CDR3 contains 16 residues. CDR1 MNHEY and CDR2 SMNVEV come from the germline V gene (reference sequence). Between the trimmed V and J ends, which lost 5 bases and 5 bases, there was a span of 21 bases. CDR3 region: CASSRGWGEAIETQYF. The DNA of the CDR3 is TGTGCCAGCAGTCGCGGTTGGGGGGAAGCTATCGAGACCCAGTACTTC.

The genes are TRBV4-2 and TRBJ2-7; 15 nucleotides agree with TRBD2. The CDR3 spans 16 residues. From germline, CDR1 is LGHNA and CDR2 YNFKEQ. V was clipped by 4 bases and J by 2 bases; unmatched bases: 3. CDR3 sequence reads: CASSPWTSGGAYEQYF. The DNA for the CDR3 is TGTGCCAGCAGCCCCTGGACTAGCGGGGGGGCCTACGAGCAGTACTTC.

As to this clone: One end of the junction fails to match germline, which may point to a read error. The V call is TRBV19, the J call TRBJ2-7; 14 bases agree with TRBD2. CDR1 LNHDA and CDR2 SQIVND come from the germline V gene (reference sequence). This CDR3 has 13 amino acids. The CDR3 bases are TGTGCCAGTAGTATAGCGGGACTAGCGGGAGTGAACTTC. Its translation: CASSIAGLAGVNF.

J is TRBJ2-5 and V is TRBV5-1, with 8 nucleotides matching TRBD1. Trimming cost V 1 base and J 5 bases; bases outside gene matches: 13. CDR3 size: 17 residues. CDR1 is SGHRS, CDR2 YFSETQ, per germline. CDR3 loop: CASSLNFGAGGGETQYF. The CDR3 region has the DNA TGCGCCAGCAGCTTGAATTTCGGTGCAGGGGGCGGGGAGACCCAGTACTTC.

This clone came up once. The chain couples TRBV9 to TRBJ1-2, with D possibly matching TRBD1 (6 bases). CDR3 length: 18 amino acids. The germline V gene encodes CDR1 SGDLS and CDR2 YYNGEE. The V end was cut by 0 bases, the J end by 1 base, with 19 bases between. CDR3 protein: CASSVGLDRSFRNYGYTF. The CDR3 nucleotides read TGTGCCAGCAGCGTAGGTTTGGACAGATCCTTCCGTAACTATGGCTACACCTTC.

CDR3 DNA sequence: TGTGCCATCAGGGAGACAGAGGAGCAGTTCTTC. Translated: CAIRETEEQFF. The chain employs TRBV10-3 and TRBJ2-1, with D perhaps matching TRBD1 (5 bases). This CDR3 is 11 amino acids long. CDR1 ENHRY and CDR2 SYGVKD come from the germline V gene. The ends were cut back, 6 bases at V and 10 bases at J, with 10 bases in the middle.

This CDR3 reads CASGHSGANVLTF. As DNA, the CDR3 is TGTGCCAGCGGGCACTCTGGGGCCAACGTCCTGACTTTC. The chain links TRBV25-1 to TRBJ2-6; D unclear. Germline lookup yields CDR1 MGHDK and CDR2 SYGVNS. CDR3 length: 13 amino acids. V lost 8 bases, J lost 0 bases, and 5 bases lay in between.

This chain uses TRBV7-2 with TRBJ1-5, with unresolved D. V lost 1 base and J lost 7, with 14 bases in between. Germline CDR1 reads SGHTA; CDR2 reads FQGNSA. CDR3 length equals 15 residues. As DNA, the CDR3 is TGTGCCAGCAGCTTAGTTACCGGGAGTAAGCAGCCCCAGCATTTT. Translating gives CASSLVTGSKQPQHF.

This chain uses TRBV9 with TRBJ1-5; D call uncertain. The CDR3 contains 14 residues. Germline V gives CDR1 SGDLS, CDR2 YYNGEE. Trimming left V 0 bases short and J 4 bases short, with 8 bases between. The CDR3, as DNA: TGTGCCAGCAGCGTAGGGGCTTCGAATCAGCCCCAGCATTTT. Its protein product is CASSVGASNQPQHF.

The V gene is TRBV11-2, the J gene TRBJ1-4; perhaps TRBD1 as D (6 bases). The V gene's germline CDR1 is SGHAT and CDR2 FQNNGV. CDR3 length: 14 amino acids. Trimming shortened V by 3 bases and J by 2 bases, and 7 bases separated the two germline ends. The CDR3 reads CASSFTGTNEKLFF. In nucleotides, the CDR3 is TGTGCCAGCAGCTTTACAGGGACTAATGAAAAACTGTTTTTT. The entire variable domain, with the rest obtained from reference TRBV11-2 and TRBJ1-4, is as follows: EAGVAQSPRYKIIEKRQSVAFWCNPISGHATLYWYQQILGQGPKLLIQFQNNGVVDDSQLPKDRFSAERLKGVDSTLKIQPAKLEDSAVYLCASSFTGTNEKLFFGSGTQLSVL.

This clone was counted many times. The V gene is TRBV11-2, the J gene TRBJ2-1, with TRBD1 as a possible D gene (5 bases). V dropped 0 bases and J dropped 12 bases, with 12 bases sitting between them. The CDR3 is 13 residues long. Germline CDR1 is SGHAT and CDR2 is FQNNGV. The CDR3 DNA sequence: TGTGCCAGCAGCTTAGAGGCGGTGGACACGCAGTTCTTC. Translating gives CASSLEAVDTQFF.

V is TRBV27 and J is TRBJ2-4; the D gene is possibly TRBD1 (6 bases). Germline V CDR1 and CDR2: MNHEY, SMNVEV (reference sequence). The CDR3 has 12 residues. V was shortened by 5 bases and J by 7 bases, with 9 bases between the two germline ends. The DNA of the CDR3 is TGTGCCAGCAGTACAGGGTGGAACATTCAGTACTTC. Translating it yields CASSTGWNIQYF.

This clone was observed a single time. The rearrangement joins TRBV6-6 to TRBJ1-2; the D gene is possibly TRBD1 (6 bases). The CDR3 has 14 amino acids. Trimming left V 5 bases short and J 5 bases short, with 15 bases between. Germline CDR1 reads MNHNY; CDR2 reads SVGAGI (reference sequence). The CDR3: CASSAADRNYGYTF. The CDR3 region has the DNA TGTGCCAGCAGTGCCGCAGACAGGAATTATGGCTACACCTTC.

The rearrangement joins TRBV9 to TRBJ1-3; D call uncertain. The CDR3 totals 14 residues. Trimming removed 2 bases at V and 3 bases at J, with 9 bases between. In germline, CDR1 is SGDLS, CDR2 YYNGEE. CDR3 nucleotides: TGTGCCAGCAGCGTCGGTACAGATGGAAACACCATATATTTT. Translated, it gives CASSVGTDGNTIYF.